Given below is one T cell receptor beta chain in context. The data derive from a study of cytomegalovirus exposure and HLA in healthy donors. Both 60 Vbeta primers and 13 Jbeta primers went into the PCR. Sequencing was performed with immunoSEQ multiplex PCR; in TCRdb, only in-frame clones are kept and a portion is missing. This table holds about 140,000 clones, roughly 80% found once. The CDR3 spans 15 residues. In germline, CDR1 is SGDLS, CDR2 YYNGEE. J gave up 4 bases and V 3 bases, and 3 bases lay outside the gene matches. Sequencing used PBMCs. This TCR derives from a male donor in good health and CMV-seronegative. This chain uses TRBV9 with TRBJ2-1; 11 nucleotides align to TRBD1. The chain's CDR3 is CASSGGQGGYNEQFF. Here the CDR3 DNA reads TGTGCCAGCAGCGGGGGACAGGGGGGGTACAATGAGCAGTTCTTC.